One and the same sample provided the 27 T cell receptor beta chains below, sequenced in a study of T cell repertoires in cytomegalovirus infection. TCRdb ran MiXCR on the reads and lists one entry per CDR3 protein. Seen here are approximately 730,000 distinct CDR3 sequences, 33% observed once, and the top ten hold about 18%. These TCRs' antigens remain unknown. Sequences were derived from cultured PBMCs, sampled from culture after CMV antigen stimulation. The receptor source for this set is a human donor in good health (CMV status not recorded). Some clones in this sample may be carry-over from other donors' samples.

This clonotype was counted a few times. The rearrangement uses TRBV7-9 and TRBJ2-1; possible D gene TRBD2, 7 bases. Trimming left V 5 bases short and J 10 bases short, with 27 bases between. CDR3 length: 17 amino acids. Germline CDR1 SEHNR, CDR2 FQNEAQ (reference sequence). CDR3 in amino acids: CASSPSVPSGTPREQFF. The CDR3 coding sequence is TGTGCCAGCAGCCCTTCCGTTCCCAGCGGGACACCTCGAGAGCAGTTCTTC.

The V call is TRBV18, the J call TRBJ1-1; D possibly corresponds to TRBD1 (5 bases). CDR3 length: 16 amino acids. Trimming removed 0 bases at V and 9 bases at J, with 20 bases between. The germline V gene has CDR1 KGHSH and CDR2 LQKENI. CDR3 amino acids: CASSPPFYGTSSKAFF. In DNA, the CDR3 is TGTGCCAGCTCACCACCATTTTATGGGACGTCTTCAAAAGCTTTCTTT.

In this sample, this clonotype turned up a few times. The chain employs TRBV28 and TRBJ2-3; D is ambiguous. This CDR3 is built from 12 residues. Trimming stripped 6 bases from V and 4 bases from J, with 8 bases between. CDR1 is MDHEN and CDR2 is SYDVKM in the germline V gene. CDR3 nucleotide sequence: TGTGCCAGCAGCTCCCCCCCAGATACGCAGTATTTT. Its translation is CASSSPPDTQYF.

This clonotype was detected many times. The DNA for the CDR3 is TGTGCCAGCAGCTTAATGTTGCGGATTAGCACAGATACGCAGTATTTT. Its translation is CASSLMLRISTDTQYF. This chain connects TRBV7-2 to TRBJ2-3; D not resolved. The germline gives CDR1 SGHTA, CDR2 FQGNSA. The CDR3 contains 16 residues. Trimming removed 2 bases at V and 0 bases at J, with 12 bases between.

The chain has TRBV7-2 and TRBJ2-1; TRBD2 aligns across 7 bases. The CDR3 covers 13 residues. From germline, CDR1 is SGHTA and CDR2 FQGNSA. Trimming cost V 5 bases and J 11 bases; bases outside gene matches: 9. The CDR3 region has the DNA TGTGCCAGCAGCCCCACCCCCGGGGGGAAGCAGTTCTTC. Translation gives CASSPTPGGKQFF.

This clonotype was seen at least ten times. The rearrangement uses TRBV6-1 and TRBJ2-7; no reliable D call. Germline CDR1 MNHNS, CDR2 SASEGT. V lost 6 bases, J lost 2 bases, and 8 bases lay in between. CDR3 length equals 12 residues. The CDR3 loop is CASRTEPYEQYF. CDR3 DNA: TGTGCCAGCAGAACCGAGCCCTACGAGCAGTACTTC.

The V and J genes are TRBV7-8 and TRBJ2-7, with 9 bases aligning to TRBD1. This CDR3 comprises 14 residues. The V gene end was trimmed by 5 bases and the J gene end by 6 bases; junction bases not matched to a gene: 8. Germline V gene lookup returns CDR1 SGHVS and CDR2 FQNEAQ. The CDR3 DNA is TGTGCCAGCAGCGTGCGGACAGGGGTGGTCGAGCAGTACTTC. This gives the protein CASSVRTGVVEQYF. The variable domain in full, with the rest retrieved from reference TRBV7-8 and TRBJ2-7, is GAGVSQSPRYKVAKRGQDVALRCDPISGHVSLFWYQQALGQGPEFLTYFQNEAQLDKSGLPSDRFFAERPEGSVSTLKIQRTQQEDSAVYLCASSVRTGVVEQYFGPGTRLTVT.

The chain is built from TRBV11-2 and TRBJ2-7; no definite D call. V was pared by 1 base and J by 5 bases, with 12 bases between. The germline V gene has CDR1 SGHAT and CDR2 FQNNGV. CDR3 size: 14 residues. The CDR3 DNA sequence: TGTGCCAGCAGCTTAGTAGGTCTCATCAACGAGCAGTACTTC. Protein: CASSLVGLINEQYF.

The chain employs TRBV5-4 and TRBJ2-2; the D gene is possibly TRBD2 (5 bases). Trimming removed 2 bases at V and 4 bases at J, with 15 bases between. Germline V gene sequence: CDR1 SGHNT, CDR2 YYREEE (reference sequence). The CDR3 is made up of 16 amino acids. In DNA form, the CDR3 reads TGTGCCAGCAGCTTTGGGGAGAGCCCCACCACCGGGGAGCTGTTTTTT. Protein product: CASSFGESPTTGELFF.

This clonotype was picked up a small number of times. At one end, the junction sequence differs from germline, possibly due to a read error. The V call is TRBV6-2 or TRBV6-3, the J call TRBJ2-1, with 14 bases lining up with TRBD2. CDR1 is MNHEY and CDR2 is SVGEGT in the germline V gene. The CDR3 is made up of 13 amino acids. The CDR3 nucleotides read TGTGCCAGCAGTCGGACTAGCGGGAGGATACAAGTCTTC. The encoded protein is CASSRTSGRIQVF.

The CDR3 DNA sequence: TGTGCCAGCAGCCCCCCAGGCAGCAGGGGCCCCTACGAGCAGTACTTC. Translation gives CASSPPGSRGPYEQYF. This sequence joins TRBV5-4 and TRBJ2-7; possibly TRBD1 for D (6 bases). This CDR3 has 16 amino acids. V dropped 4 bases and J dropped 2 bases, with 19 bases sitting between them. Germline V lookup: CDR1 SGHNT, CDR2 YYREEE (reference sequence).

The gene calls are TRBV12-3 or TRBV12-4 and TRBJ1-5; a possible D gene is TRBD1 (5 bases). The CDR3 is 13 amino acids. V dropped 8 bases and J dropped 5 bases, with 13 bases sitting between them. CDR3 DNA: TGTGCCAGCGGGCAGGGAGGGGATCAGCCCCAGCATTTT. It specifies CASGQGGDQPQHF.

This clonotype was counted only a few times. CDR3 sequence (DNA): TGTGCCAGCAGGAAGGACAGGGTAACAGATACGCAGTATTTT. Translated: CASRKDRVTDTQYF. The rearrangement joins TRBV7-6 to TRBJ2-3, with 8 bases aligning to TRBD1. CDR3 length: 14 residues. Germline V lookup: CDR1 SGHVS, CDR2 FNYEAQ. V shed 6 bases and J 3 bases; nucleotides not matched to a gene: 5.

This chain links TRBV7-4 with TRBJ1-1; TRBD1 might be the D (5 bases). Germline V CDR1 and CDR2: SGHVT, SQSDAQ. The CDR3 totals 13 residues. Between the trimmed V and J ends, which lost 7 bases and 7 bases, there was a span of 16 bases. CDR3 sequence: CASTPRGVGEAFF. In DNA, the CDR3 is TGTGCCAGCACCCCACGGGGGGTGGGTGAAGCTTTCTTT.

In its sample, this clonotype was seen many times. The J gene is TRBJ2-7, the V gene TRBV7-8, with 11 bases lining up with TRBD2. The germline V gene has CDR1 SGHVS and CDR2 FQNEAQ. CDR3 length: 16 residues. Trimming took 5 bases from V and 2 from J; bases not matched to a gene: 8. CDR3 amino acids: CASSTETSGGTYEQYF. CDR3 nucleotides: TGTGCCAGCAGCACGGAAACTAGCGGGGGTACCTACGAGCAGTACTTC.

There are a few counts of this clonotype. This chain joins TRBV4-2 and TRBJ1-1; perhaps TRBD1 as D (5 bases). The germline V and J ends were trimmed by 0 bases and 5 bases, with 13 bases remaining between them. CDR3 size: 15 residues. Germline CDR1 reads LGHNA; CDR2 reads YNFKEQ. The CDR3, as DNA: TGTGCCAGCAGCCAAGAATTGGGGCCGAGGACTGAAGCTTTCTTT. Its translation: CASSQELGPRTEAFF.

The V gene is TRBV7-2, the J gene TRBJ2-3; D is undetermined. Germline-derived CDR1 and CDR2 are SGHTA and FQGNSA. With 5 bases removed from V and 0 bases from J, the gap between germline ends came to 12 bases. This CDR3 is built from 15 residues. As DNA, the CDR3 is TGTGCCAGCAGCAGAAGTCCAGATAGCACAGATACGCAGTATTTT. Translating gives CASSRSPDSTDTQYF.

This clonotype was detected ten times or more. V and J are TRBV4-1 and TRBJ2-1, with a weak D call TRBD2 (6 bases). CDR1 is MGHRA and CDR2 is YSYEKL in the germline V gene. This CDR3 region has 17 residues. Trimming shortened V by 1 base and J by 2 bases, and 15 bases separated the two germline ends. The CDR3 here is CASSQGGRGWTYNEQFF. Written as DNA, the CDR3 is TGCGCCAGCAGCCAAGGTGGGCGGGGTTGGACCTACAATGAGCAGTTCTTC.

The CDR3 nucleotides read TGCGCCAGCAGCCAACGTTGGAGTTTCGATAACTCCTACAATGAGCAGTTCTTC. Amino acid sequence: CASSQRWSFDNSYNEQFF. The V call is TRBV4-1, the J call TRBJ2-1, with D hard to call. Germline V gives CDR1 MGHRA, CDR2 YSYEKL. Trimming stripped 2 bases from V and 0 bases from J, with 17 bases between. This CDR3 is 18 amino acids long.

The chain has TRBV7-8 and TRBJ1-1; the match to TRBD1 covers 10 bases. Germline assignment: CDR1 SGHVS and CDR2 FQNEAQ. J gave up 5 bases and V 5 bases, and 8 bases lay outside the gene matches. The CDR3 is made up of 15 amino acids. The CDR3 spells CASSLTRTGGTEAFF. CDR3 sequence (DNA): TGTGCCAGCAGCCTTACCAGGACAGGGGGGACTGAAGCTTTCTTT.

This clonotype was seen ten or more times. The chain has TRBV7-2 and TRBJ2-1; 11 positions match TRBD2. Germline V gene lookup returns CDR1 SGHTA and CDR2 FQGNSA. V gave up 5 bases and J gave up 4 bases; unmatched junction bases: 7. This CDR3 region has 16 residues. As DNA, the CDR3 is TGTGCCAGCAGCGCGTATAGCGGGGGGGCTTACAATGAGCAGTTCTTC. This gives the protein CASSAYSGGAYNEQFF.

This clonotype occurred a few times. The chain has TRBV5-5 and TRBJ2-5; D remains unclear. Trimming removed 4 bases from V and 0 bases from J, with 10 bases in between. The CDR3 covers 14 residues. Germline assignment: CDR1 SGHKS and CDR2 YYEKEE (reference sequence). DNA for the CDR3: TGTGCCAGCAGCGGATTCATGAACCAAGAGACCCAGTACTTC. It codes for CASSGFMNQETQYF.

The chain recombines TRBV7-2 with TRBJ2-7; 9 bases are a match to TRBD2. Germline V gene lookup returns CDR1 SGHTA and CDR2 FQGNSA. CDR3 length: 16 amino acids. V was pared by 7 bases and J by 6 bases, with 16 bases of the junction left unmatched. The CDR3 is CASTLSPAGGKGEQYF. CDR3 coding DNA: TGTGCCAGCACCCTTAGTCCCGCGGGAGGGAAAGGCGAGCAGTACTTC.

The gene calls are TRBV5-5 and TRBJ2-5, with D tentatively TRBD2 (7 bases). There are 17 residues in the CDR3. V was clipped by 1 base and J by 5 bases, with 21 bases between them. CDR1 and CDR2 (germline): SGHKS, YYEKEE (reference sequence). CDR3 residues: CASSLTPGGRRGETQYF. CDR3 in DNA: TGTGCCAGCAGCTTGACTCCGGGGGGCCGCCGGGGTGAGACCCAGTACTTC.

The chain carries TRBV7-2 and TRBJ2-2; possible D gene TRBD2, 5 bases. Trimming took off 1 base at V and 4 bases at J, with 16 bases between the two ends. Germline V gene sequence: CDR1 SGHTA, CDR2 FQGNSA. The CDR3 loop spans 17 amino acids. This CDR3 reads CASSLVLPGSGTGELFF. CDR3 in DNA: TGTGCCAGCAGCTTAGTGTTACCAGGAAGCGGCACCGGGGAGCTGTTTTTT.

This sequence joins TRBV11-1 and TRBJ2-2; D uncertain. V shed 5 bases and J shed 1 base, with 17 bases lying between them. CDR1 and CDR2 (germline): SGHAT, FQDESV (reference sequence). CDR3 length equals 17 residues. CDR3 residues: CASSPDPSQRNTGELFF. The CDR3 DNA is TGTGCCAGCAGCCCAGACCCCTCTCAAAGGAACACCGGGGAGCTGTTTTTT. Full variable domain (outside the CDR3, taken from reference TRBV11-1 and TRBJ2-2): EAEVAQSPRYKITEKSQAVAFWCDPISGHATLYWYRQILGQGPELLVQFQDESVVDDSQLPKDRFSAERLKGVDSTLKIQPAELGDSAMYLCASSPDPSQRNTGELFFGEGSRLTVL.

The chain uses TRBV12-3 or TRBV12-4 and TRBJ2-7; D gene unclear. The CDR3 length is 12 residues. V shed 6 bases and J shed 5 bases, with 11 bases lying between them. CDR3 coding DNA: TGTGCCAGCAGCGCTTTGGGCCACGAGCAGTACTTC. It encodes CASSALGHEQYF.